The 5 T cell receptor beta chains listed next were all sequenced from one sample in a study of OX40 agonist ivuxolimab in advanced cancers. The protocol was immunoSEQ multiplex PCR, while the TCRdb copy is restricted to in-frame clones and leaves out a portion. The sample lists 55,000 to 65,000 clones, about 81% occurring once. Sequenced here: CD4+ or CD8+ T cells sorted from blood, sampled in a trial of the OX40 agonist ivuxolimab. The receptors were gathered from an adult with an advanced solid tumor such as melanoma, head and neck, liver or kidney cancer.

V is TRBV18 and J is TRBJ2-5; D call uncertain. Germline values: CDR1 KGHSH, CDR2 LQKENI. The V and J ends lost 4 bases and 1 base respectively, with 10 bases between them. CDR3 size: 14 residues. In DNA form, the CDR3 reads TGTGCCAGCTCACAATTAGGGCTCCAAGAGACCCAGTACTTC. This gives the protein CASSQLGLQETQYF.

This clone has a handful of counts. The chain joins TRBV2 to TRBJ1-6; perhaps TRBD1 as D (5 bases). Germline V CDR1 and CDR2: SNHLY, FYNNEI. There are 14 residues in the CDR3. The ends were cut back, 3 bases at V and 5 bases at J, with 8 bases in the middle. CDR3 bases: TGTGCCAGCAGTGACGGGGCTGATAATTCACCCCTCCACTTT. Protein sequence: CASSDGADNSPLHF.

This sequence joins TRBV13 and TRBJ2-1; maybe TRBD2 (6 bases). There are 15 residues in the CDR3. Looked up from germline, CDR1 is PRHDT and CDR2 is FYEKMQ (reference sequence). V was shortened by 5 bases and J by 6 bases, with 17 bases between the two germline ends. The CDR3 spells CASSQDSRRVNEQFF. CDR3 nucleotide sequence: TGTGCCAGCAGCCAAGACTCCAGGAGGGTCAATGAGCAGTTCTTC.

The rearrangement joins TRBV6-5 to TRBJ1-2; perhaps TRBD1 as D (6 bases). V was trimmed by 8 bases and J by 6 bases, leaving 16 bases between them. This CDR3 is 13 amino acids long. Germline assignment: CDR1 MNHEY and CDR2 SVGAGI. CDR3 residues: CASFEGKGDGYTF. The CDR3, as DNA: TGTGCCAGCTTTGAGGGAAAGGGGGATGGCTACACCTTC.

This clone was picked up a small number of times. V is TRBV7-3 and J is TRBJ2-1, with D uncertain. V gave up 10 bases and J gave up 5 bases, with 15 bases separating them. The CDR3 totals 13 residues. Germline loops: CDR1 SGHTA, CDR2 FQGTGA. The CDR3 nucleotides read TGTGCCATCTCCCATCTACTCCACAATGAGCAGTTCTTC. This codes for CAISHLLHNEQFF.